The clone carrying this T cell receptor (beta chain) was picked up a small number of times. The antigen is undetermined. Preparation of the bulk TCR libraries relied on previously described methods and listed TCR primers. TCRdb re-called the PCR reads through MiXCR, storing one row per CDR3 protein. The table lists around 460,000 distinct CDR3 sequences, 20% to 25% of them singletons. This record comes from a study of molecular identifiers for immune sequencing clone quantification. Turning to the study itself: In replicates, RNA from roughly 20,000 or 100,000 naive CD8 cells was split five ways, four sequenced.

Study-wide results and caveats: Naive cells had under 1% of molecules in clones above 20 RNA copies, effectors over 99%.

The V end lost 3 bases, the J end lost 5 bases, and 10 bases lay between the germline ends. Looked up from germline, CDR1 is MDHEN and CDR2 is SYDVKM. The CDR3 is 13 residues long. Sequencing libraries of naive CD8 cells derived from approximately 20,000 to 1,000,000 sorted cells with 10%, 30% or 50% RNA. The chain is built from TRBV28 and TRBJ2-5; the D gene is possibly TRBD2 (5 bases). The material sequenced was naive CD8+ T cells from blood, with Jurkat cell RNA spiked in. Subset defined: FACS-sorted CD8+CD4-CCR7+CD45RA+ naive T cells. The sequence was obtained from a human donor in good health. Some libraries in this study had Jurkat cell RNA spiked in. The CDR3 DNA follows: TGTGCCAGCAGTTTCGTAGCGTCGGAGACCCAGTACTTC. Its translation is CASSFVASETQYF.